This entry lists 23 T cell receptor beta chains sequenced from one sample in a study of breast tumors, draining lymph nodes, adjacent tissues. Breast cancer patients provided tissue from their axillary draining lymph nodes. TCRdb ran MiXCR on the multiplex PCR reads and lists one entry per CDR3 protein. Of roughly 120,000 distinct CDR3 sequences listed, just under 20% are singletons. Sequencing was performed on axillary lymph node tissue. The receptor set was obtained from a female donor with breast cancer. Some clones in this sample may be carry-over from other donors' samples.

On this clonotype: One junction end does not reproduce the germline sequence, and a read error may be involved. The chain has TRBV6-1 and TRBJ2-7; D remains unclear. Looked up from germline, CDR1 is MNHNS and CDR2 is SASEGT. The CDR3 consists of 15 residues. The DNA of the CDR3 is TGTGCCGGCAGTGAATTATTTAGCAGTGCCGACGAGCAGTACTTC. Encoded protein: CAGSELFSSADEQYF.

Many counts were recorded for this clonotype. This chain links TRBV20-1 with TRBJ1-5, with D possibly TRBD1 on 6 matching bases. This CDR3 spans 14 amino acids. From germline, CDR1 is DFQATT and CDR2 SNEGSKA (reference sequence). Trimming stripped 2 bases from V and 1 base from J, with 9 bases between. This chain's CDR3 is CSARNRVSNQPQHF. The CDR3 DNA reads TGCAGTGCTAGAAACAGGGTAAGCAATCAGCCCCAGCATTTT.

The chain combines TRBV10-2 with TRBJ1-1, with no clear D. Germline V gene sequence: CDR1 WSHSY, CDR2 SAAADI. V gave up 4 bases and J gave up 0 bases, with 12 bases separating them. This CDR3 has 15 residues. This CDR3 reads CASSADKTVNTEAFF. In DNA, the CDR3 is TGCGCCAGCAGTGCAGATAAGACGGTGAACACTGAAGCTTTCTTT.

Many counts were recorded for this clonotype. The chain employs TRBV12-3 or TRBV12-4 and TRBJ2-5; 9 bases map to TRBD2. V lost 8 bases, J lost 3 bases, and 4 bases stayed unmatched. The CDR3 consists of 13 residues. This CDR3 reads CASGGLAKETQYF. For the CDR3, the DNA is TGTGCCAGCGGGGGACTAGCAAAAGAGACCCAGTACTTC.

The gene calls are TRBV4-1 and TRBJ1-2, with a weak D call TRBD1 (5 bases). The V end lost 2 bases, the J end lost 5 bases, and 15 bases lay between the germline ends. The CDR3 runs to 15 residues. Germline lookup yields CDR1 MGHRA and CDR2 YSYEKL. CDR3 bases: TGCGCCAGCAGCCAATCGACAGAGGTAGGGTATGGCTACACCTTC. It translates to CASSQSTEVGYGYTF.

About this clonotype itself: This may stem from a read error, because a much larger clone lies one nucleotide away. The chain carries TRBV19 and TRBJ2-1, with D possibly TRBD1 on 5 matching bases. The V gene's germline CDR1 is LNHDA and CDR2 SQIVND (reference sequence). This CDR3 has 12 residues. V lost 6 bases and J lost 6, with 9 bases in between. CDR3 coding DNA: TGTGCCAGTAGGTTCCAGGGCAATGAGCAGTTCTTC. Translated: CASRFQGNEQFF.

This clonotype was seen repeatedly, ten times or more. V and J are TRBV7-2 and TRBJ2-3; TRBD2 agrees at 14 bases. The germline CDR1 and CDR2 sequences are SGHTA and FQGNSA. Trimming took 5 bases from V and 1 from J; bases not matched to a gene: 2. This CDR3 contains 16 residues. The CDR3 protein is CASSRGLAGGTDTQYF. The CDR3 nucleotides read TGTGCCAGCAGCCGGGGACTAGCGGGGGGCACAGATACGCAGTATTTT.

This clonotype has at least ten counts. The J gene is TRBJ2-1, the V gene TRBV10-2, with TRBD2 identical over 13 bases. Germline-derived CDR1 and CDR2 are WSHSY and SAAADI. Trimming at V came to 7 bases and at J to 16 bases, leaving 10 bases not matched to a gene. CDR3 length: 13 residues. Here the CDR3 DNA reads TGCGCCAGCAACGGACTAGCGGGAGTCCATAAATTCTTC. Amino acid sequence: CASNGLAGVHKFF.

The chain has TRBV28 and TRBJ2-2; no firm D call. The germline V gene encodes CDR1 MDHEN and CDR2 SYDVKM. V was cut by 6 bases and J by 5 bases, with 16 bases left in between. The CDR3 consists of 15 residues. The CDR3 region is CASRPPGQRTGELFF. The DNA for the CDR3 is TGTGCCAGCAGACCCCCCGGTCAACGGACCGGGGAGCTGTTTTTT.

V gene TRBV27 combines with J gene TRBJ2-7; D is perhaps TRBD1 or TRBD2 (6 bases each). V lost 2 bases and J lost 6, with 14 bases in between. There are 14 residues in the CDR3. The germline CDR1 and CDR2 sequences are MNHEY and SMNVEV (reference sequence). CDR3 region: CASSLVGGAGEQYF. The CDR3 DNA sequence: TGTGCCAGCAGTTTAGTGGGGGGCGCGGGCGAGCAGTACTTC.

This clonotype appeared many times. The chain joins TRBV20-1 to TRBJ2-7; possible D gene TRBD1, 6 bases. V was pared by 5 bases and J by 2 bases, with 10 bases between. The CDR3 totals 12 residues. CDR1 is DFQATT and CDR2 is SNEGSKA in the germline V gene (reference sequence). In DNA form, the CDR3 reads TGCAGTGCTGAAGGACAGACCTACGAGCAGTACTTC. Protein product: CSAEGQTYEQYF.

This clonotype was seen at least ten times. J is TRBJ2-1 and V is TRBV7-6; a weak D match, TRBD1 (7 bases). CDR1 and CDR2 (germline): SGHVS, FNYEAQ. The CDR3 is made up of 13 amino acids. V lost 5 bases to trimming and J lost 6 bases, with 11 bases between them. The CDR3 sequence: CASSTQGGNEQFF. CDR3 DNA: TGTGCCAGCAGCACCCAGGGGGGCAATGAGCAGTTCTTC.

This clonotype was seen at least ten times. The chain uses TRBV5-6 and TRBJ2-5; possibly TRBD2 for D (6 bases). Trimming shortened V by 3 bases and J by 1 base, and 10 bases separated the two germline ends. This CDR3 has 14 amino acids. Germline V gene lookup returns CDR1 SGHDT and CDR2 YYEEEE. CDR3 DNA: TGTGCCAGCAGCTCCCGGGACTTCCAAGAGACCCAGTACTTC. Amino acid sequence: CASSSRDFQETQYF. The variable domain in full, completed from reference TRBV5-6 and TRBJ2-5, reads DAGVTQSPTHLIKTRGQQVTLRCSPKSGHDTVSWYQQALGQGPQFIFQYYEEEERQRGNFPDRFSGHQFPNYSSELNVNALLLGDSALYLCASSSRDFQETQYFGPGTRLLVL.

This clonotype was picked up a small number of times. The chain employs TRBV28 and TRBJ2-7, with TRBD2 identical over 8 bases. The CDR3 runs 12 residues. Germline V CDR1 and CDR2: MDHEN, SYDVKM. The ends lost 3 bases at V and 7 bases at J; junction bases unmatched: 2. The CDR3 DNA follows: TGTGCCAGCAGTTTTTCGGGGGGGGAGCAGTACTTC. Translated, it gives CASSFSGGEQYF.

There are many counts of this clonotype. The rearrangement uses TRBV6-5 and TRBJ1-5; TRBD1 matches 7 bases. Losses at the gene ends were 7 bases for V and 0 bases for J; bases not matched to a gene: 6. The V gene's germline CDR1 is MNHEY and CDR2 SVGAGI. The CDR3 spans 15 residues. The chain's CDR3 is CASNDRVNSNQPQHF. CDR3 bases: TGTGCCAGCAACGACAGGGTTAATAGCAATCAGCCCCAGCATTTT.

The table lists this clonotype with many counts. This sequence joins TRBV11-2 and TRBJ2-1; 7 bases match TRBD1. The V gene's germline CDR1 is SGHAT and CDR2 FQNNGV. J gave up 1 base and V 6 bases, and 3 bases lay outside the gene matches. This CDR3 comprises 14 residues. The CDR3 sequence: CASRPGQSYNEQFF. In DNA form, the CDR3 reads TGTGCCAGCAGACCGGGACAGTCCTACAATGAGCAGTTCTTC.

The chain links TRBV20-1 to TRBJ1-1, with D possibly TRBD1 on 6 matching bases. The V gene's germline CDR1 is DFQATT and CDR2 SNEGSKA (reference sequence). With 3 bases removed from V and 1 base from J, the gap between germline ends came to 9 bases. The CDR3 runs 13 residues. The CDR3 sequence: CSASGQTNTEAFF. The CDR3 region has the DNA TGCAGTGCTAGCGGACAGACGAACACTGAAGCTTTCTTT.

In this sample, this clonotype turned up many times. The CDR3 region is CASSLDGNTDTQYF. The CDR3 region has the DNA TGTGCCAGCAGCCTAGATGGAAACACAGATACGCAGTATTTT. The rearrangement joins TRBV11-1 to TRBJ2-3, with D hard to call. Per the germline V gene, CDR1 is SGHAT and CDR2 is FQDESV (reference sequence). The CDR3 covers 14 residues. V was clipped by 5 bases and J by 2 bases, with 11 bases between them. Together with reference TRBV11-1 and TRBJ2-3, the CDR3 gives the full variable domain: EAEVAQSPRYKITEKSQAVAFWCDPISGHATLYWYRQILGQGPELLVQFQDESVVDDSQLPKDRFSAERLKGVDSTLKIQPAELGDSAMYLCASSLDGNTDTQYFGPGTRLTVL.

This clonotype appeared many times. This chain uses TRBV6-5 with TRBJ2-5; TRBD1 matches at 9 bases. CDR1 and CDR2 (germline): MNHEY, SVGAGI. V was clipped by 5 bases and J by 7 bases; unmatched bases: 5. The CDR3 is 13 residues long. CDR3 sequence: CASSITGGSTQYF. CDR3 coding DNA: TGTGCCAGCAGTATAACAGGGGGCTCGACCCAGTACTTC.

This clonotype appeared many times. This chain uses TRBV7-3 with TRBJ2-1; unclear D gene. The ends were cut back, 2 bases at V and 6 bases at J, with 8 bases in the middle. CDR1 SGHTA and CDR2 FQGTGA come from the germline V gene. The CDR3 totals 13 residues. The CDR3 DNA sequence: TGTGCCAGCAGCTTAGAGGCCGGCAATGAGCAGTTCTTC. Protein product: CASSLEAGNEQFF. Drawing the rest from reference TRBV7-3 and TRBJ2-1, the complete variable domain is GAGVSQTPSNKVTEKGKYVELRCDPISGHTALYWYRQSLGQGPEFLIYFQGTGAADDSGLPNDRFFAVRPEGSVSTLKIQRTERGDSAVYLCASSLEAGNEQFFGPGTRLTVL.

The table lists this clonotype with a few counts. V and J are TRBV28 and TRBJ1-2; 7 bases are shared with TRBD1. The trim removed 3 bases at V and 8 bases at J, leaving 3 bases unmatched. In germline, CDR1 is MDHEN, CDR2 SYDVKM. This CDR3 has 12 amino acids. The CDR3 nucleotides are TGTGCCAGCAGTTTTTCAGGGGGAGGCTACACCTTC. Its protein is CASSFSGGGYTF.

This chain joins TRBV6-1 and TRBJ2-7; the D is unclear. The germline V and J ends were trimmed by 4 bases and 2 bases, with 6 bases remaining between them. The CDR3 consists of 12 residues. Per the germline V gene, CDR1 is MNHNS and CDR2 is SASEGT. The CDR3, as DNA: TGTGCCAGCAGTGGGGATCCCTACGAGCAGTACTTC. Translation gives CASSGDPYEQYF.

In its sample, this clonotype was seen a few times. The CDR3 protein is CASSLRGGGKTQYF. The DNA for the CDR3 is TGTGCCAGCAGTTTAAGGGGGGGTGGGAAGACCCAGTACTTC. The V and J genes are TRBV27 and TRBJ2-5; D might be TRBD2 (7 bases). CDR1 MNHEY and CDR2 SMNVEV come from the germline V gene (reference sequence). With 2 bases removed from V and 6 bases from J, the gap between germline ends came to 13 bases. There are 14 residues in the CDR3.